This record looks at one T cell receptor (beta chain) sequence and its context. The antigen remains undetermined. This sample stems from a study of shared clonotypes between healthy human individuals. Across the study: Contributing individuals were a couple of females and a few males aged 18 to 49. CD4 naive and CD4 memory each took three plates per donor, while CD8 naive took two and CD8 memory one.

Findings of the study overall: Few donors limited the genetic and exposure-history diversity represented.

Clones were sequenced by immunoSEQ multiplex PCR, and TCRdb holds only the in-frame ones, with some missing. The repertoire holds roughly 2.2 million clones, with just over 90% as singletons. The CDR3 is 15 amino acids. CDR1 is LNHNV, CDR2 YYDKDF, per germline (reference sequence). V was clipped by 5 bases and J by 4 bases, with 17 bases between them. The sequenced sample was naive CD4+ T cells from PBMCs. Subset of the sample: CD45RA+ positively selected. The chain combines TRBV15 with TRBJ1-2, with D maybe TRBD1 (5 bases). This TCR derives from a young man in good health. Some clones in this sample may be carry-over from other donors' samples. The CDR3 sequence is CATSQWDYFSYGYTF. CDR3 DNA sequence: TGTGCCACCAGCCAATGGGACTATTTTTCCTATGGCTACACCTTC.